This T cell receptor beta chain originates from a study of shared clonotypes between healthy human individuals. Study-wide background: Researchers drew samples from two women and three men aged 18 to 49.

Over several immunoSEQ plates, each subset's genomic DNA was distributed in even portions. TCRdb's table, derived via immunoSEQ multiplex PCR, lists solely in-frame clones and lacks some. The sample includes some 2,000,000 clones, under 97% of them seen just once. The count of this clone is one. Germline CDR1 reads SQVTM; CDR2 reads ANQGSEA. This CDR3 comprises 11 residues. The V end lost 4 bases, the J end lost 5 bases, and 8 bases lay between the germline ends. The rearrangement joins TRBV29-1 to TRBJ1-2; D is possibly TRBD1 (6 bases). Sequencing used naive CD4+ T cells sorted from blood. Subset in this sample: CD45RA+ positively selected. This receptor was identified in a young man in good health. Here the CDR3 reads CSVVRGYGYTF. The CDR3 coding sequence is TGCAGCGTTGTCAGGGGATATGGCTACACCTTC.